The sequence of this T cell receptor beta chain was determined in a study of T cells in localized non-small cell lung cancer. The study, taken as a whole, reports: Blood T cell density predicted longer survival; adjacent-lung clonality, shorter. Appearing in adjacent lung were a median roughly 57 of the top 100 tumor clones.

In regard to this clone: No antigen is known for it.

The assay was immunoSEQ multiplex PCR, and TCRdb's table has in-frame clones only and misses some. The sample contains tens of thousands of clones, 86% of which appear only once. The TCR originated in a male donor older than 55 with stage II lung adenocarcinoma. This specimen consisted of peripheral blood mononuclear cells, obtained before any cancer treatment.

CDR3 region: CASSLVAGGGTGELFF. The CDR3 DNA sequence: TGCGCCAGCAGCTTGGTTGCGGGAGGAGGCACCGGGGAGCTGTTTTTT. The J gene is TRBJ2-2, the V gene TRBV5-1; 8 nucleotides align to TRBD2. The ends lost 0 bases at V and 4 bases at J; junction bases unmatched: 5. In germline, CDR1 is SGHRS, CDR2 YFSETQ. The CDR3 has 16 amino acids.